This entry lists 13 T cell receptor beta chains sequenced from one sample in a study of identical twins. One entry per CDR3 protein, called by TCRdb with MiXCR from the 5' RACE reads. The data contain roughly 770,000 distinct CDR3 sequences, over 15% of them singletons. These data were also filed under a second study, of T cells expressing NK-cell markers.

What was sequenced was PBMCs. Source of these receptors: a woman in her late teens or twenties in good health.

This clonotype was recorded a few times. This chain connects TRBV10-3 to TRBJ1-4, with TRBD1 matching 8 bases. The V gene end was trimmed by 4 bases and the J gene end by 2 bases; junction bases not matched to a gene: 9. In germline, CDR1 is ENHRY, CDR2 SYGVKD. The CDR3 is 17 residues long. CDR3 sequence reads: CAISVDRALSTNEKLFF. The DNA for the CDR3 is TGTGCCATCAGTGTGGACAGGGCCCTCAGCACTAATGAAAAACTGTTTTTT.

There are a few counts of this clonotype. The chain uses TRBV21-1 and TRBJ2-5; the table's D call TRBD1 went unverified against the DNA. TRBV21-1 is described as a pseudogene. CDR3 length equals 14 residues. The CDR3 spells CASSKVPGKETQYF. CDR3 bases: TGTGCCAGCAGCAAAGTACCAGGGAAGGAGACCCAGTACTTC.

In its sample, this clonotype was seen a few times. This chain links TRBV7-9 with TRBJ1-1; D gene unclear. V lost 4 bases to trimming and J lost 4 bases, with 16 bases between them. In germline, CDR1 is SEHNR, CDR2 FQNEAQ (reference sequence). The CDR3 is 15 residues long. CDR3 in amino acids: CASSSPDVVGTEAFF. The CDR3 DNA sequence: TGTGCCAGCAGCTCCCCGGACGTGGTGGGCACTGAAGCTTTCTTT.

The V and J genes are TRBV12-3 or TRBV12-4 and TRBJ2-7; unclear D gene. Trimming took off 6 bases at V and 5 bases at J, with 14 bases between the two ends. The CDR3 has 13 residues. The CDR3 loop is CASSGTASDEQYF. In nucleotides, the CDR3 is TGTGCCAGCAGCGGTACTGCGTCGGACGAGCAGTACTTC.

This chain uses TRBV2 with TRBJ1-6, with D hard to call. Germline loops: CDR1 SNHLY, CDR2 FYNNEI. The CDR3 spans 10 residues. Trimming removed 2 bases at V and 11 bases at J, with 1 base between. CDR3 protein: CASSEPPLHF. The CDR3 DNA sequence: TGTGCCAGCAGTGAACCACCCCTCCACTTT.

The chain links TRBV18 to TRBJ2-7; TRBD1 agrees at 7 bases. With 6 bases clipped from V and 6 bases from J, the junction kept 5 bases outside the gene matches. Germline CDR1 reads KGHSH; CDR2 reads LQKENI. This CDR3 comprises 12 residues. The CDR3 loop is CASSTGTVEQYF. For the CDR3, the DNA is TGTGCCAGCTCTACAGGGACAGTCGAGCAGTACTTC.

V and J are TRBV5-1 and TRBJ2-5; 11 nucleotides align to TRBD2. The CDR3 is made up of 18 amino acids. Germline V CDR1 and CDR2: SGHRS, YFSETQ. With V trimmed by 0 bases and J by 0 bases, 7 bases remained unmatched. The CDR3 nucleotides are TGCGCCAGCAGCTTGGGACTAGCGGGGTCTGGGAACCAAGAGACCCAGTACTTC. It translates to CASSLGLAGSGNQETQYF.

V usage is TRBV7-2 and J usage is TRBJ2-7; possibly TRBD2 for D (6 bases). The CDR3 has 14 residues. The V gene lost 5 bases and the J gene lost 6 bases, with 17 bases spanning the gap. Germline assignment: CDR1 SGHTA and CDR2 FQGNSA. The CDR3 sequence: CASSRRAGKGEQYF. The CDR3 coding sequence is TGTGCCAGCAGCCGCCGGGCGGGAAAAGGCGAGCAGTACTTC.

The V call is TRBV15, the J call TRBJ1-1; tentative D call: TRBD1 (6 bases). The CDR3 covers 14 residues. The germline V and J ends were trimmed by 1 base and 6 bases, with 12 bases remaining between them. Germline assignment: CDR1 LNHNV and CDR2 YYDKDF (reference sequence). The CDR3: CATSRAGAQAEAFF. CDR3 coding DNA: TGTGCCACCAGCAGAGCGGGGGCGCAGGCTGAAGCTTTCTTT.

V usage is TRBV7-2 and J usage is TRBJ2-1, with D possibly being TRBD1 or TRBD2 (7 bases each). The CDR3 sequence is 12 residues long. The ends were cut back, 5 bases at V and 8 bases at J, with 10 bases in the middle. Germline lookup yields CDR1 SGHTA and CDR2 FQGNSA. The CDR3 nucleotides read TGTGCCAGCAGCCAGGGGGGGTATGAGCAGTTCTTC. It encodes CASSQGGYEQFF. The full variable domain, with the rest looked up from reference TRBV7-2 and TRBJ2-1, is GAGVSQSPSNKVTEKGKDVELRCDPISGHTALYWYRQSLGQGLEFLIYFQGNSAPDKSGLPSDRFSAERTGGSVSTLTIQRTQQEDSAVYLCASSQGGYEQFFGPGTRLTVL.

The table lists this clonotype with a few counts. CDR3: CASSFRASAVNEQYF. The CDR3 DNA reads TGTGCCAGCAGTTTTCGGGCGTCGGCGGTCAACGAGCAGTACTTC. The rearrangement joins TRBV27 to TRBJ2-7; D is unresolved. Trimming stripped 3 bases from V and 5 bases from J, with 17 bases between. This CDR3 comprises 15 residues. Germline assignment: CDR1 MNHEY and CDR2 SMNVEV (reference sequence).

This clonotype was recorded many times. The chain uses TRBV12-3 or TRBV12-4 and TRBJ2-1; D may correspond to TRBD1 or TRBD2 (5 bases each). The CDR3 runs to 12 residues. Trimming took 7 bases from V and 9 from J, leaving 13 bases between them. This CDR3 is CASTTEGFEQFF. CDR3 nucleotides: TGTGCCAGCACCACCGAGGGGTTTGAGCAGTTCTTC.

The chain carries TRBV5-5 and TRBJ2-2; a weak D match, TRBD1 (6 bases). V was trimmed by 3 bases and J by 2 bases, leaving 14 bases between them. Germline CDR1 and CDR2: SGHKS and YYEKEE (reference sequence). CDR3 length equals 16 residues. The CDR3: CASSSHRDTNTGELFF. The CDR3 DNA follows: TGTGCCAGCAGCTCTCACCGGGACACCAACACCGGGGAGCTGTTTTTT.